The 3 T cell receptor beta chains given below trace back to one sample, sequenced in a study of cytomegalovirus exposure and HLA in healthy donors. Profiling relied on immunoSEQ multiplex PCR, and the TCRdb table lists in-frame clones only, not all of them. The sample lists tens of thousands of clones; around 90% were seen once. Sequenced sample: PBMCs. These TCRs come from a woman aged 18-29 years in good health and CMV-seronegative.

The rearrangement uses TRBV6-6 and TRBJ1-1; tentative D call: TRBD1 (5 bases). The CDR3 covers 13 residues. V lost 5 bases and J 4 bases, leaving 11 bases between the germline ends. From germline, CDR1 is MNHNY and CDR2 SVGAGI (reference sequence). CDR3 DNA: TGTGCCAGCAGTAGGGACTCCTTCACTGAAGCTTTCTTT. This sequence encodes CASSRDSFTEAFF.

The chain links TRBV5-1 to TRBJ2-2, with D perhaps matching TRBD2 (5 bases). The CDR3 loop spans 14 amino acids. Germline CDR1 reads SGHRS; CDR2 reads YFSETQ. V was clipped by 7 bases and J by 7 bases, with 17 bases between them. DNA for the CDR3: TGCGCCAGCGGGCCATTAGACGGGGACGGGGAGCTGTTTTTT. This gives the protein CASGPLDGDGELFF.

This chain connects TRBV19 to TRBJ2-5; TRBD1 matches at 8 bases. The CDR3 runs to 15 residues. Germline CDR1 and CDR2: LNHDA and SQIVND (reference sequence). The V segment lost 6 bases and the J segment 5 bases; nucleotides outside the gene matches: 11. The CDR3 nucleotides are TGTGCCAGTAGATGGACCCCGGACAGGGTCGAGACCCAGTACTTC. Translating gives CASRWTPDRVETQYF.